This entry features one T cell receptor (beta chain) sequence. Its antigen is still unknown. Nothing much larger sits one base from this clone, and base qualities are not available. These data are taken from a study of response to subunit inactivated influenza vaccine listed by TCRdb under 2018. About the study as a whole: Deep quantitative profiling of the T cell receptor repertoire was used in the study to follow responses to a trivalent subunit inactivated influenza vaccine. General conclusions and limits of the study: It was suggested by the authors that each seasonal influenza vaccination may recruit only a limited number of new T cells.

The germline V gene encodes CDR1 MNHNS and CDR2 SASEGT. From cysteine to phenylalanine, the CDR3 is 14 amino acids long. CDR3 DNA is the only sequence kept; it has 42 bases, read in frame from the first base. After removal of 6 bases from V and 4 bases from J, the junction retains 4 bases not matched to a gene. The library was generated by RT-PCR. Sequencer: Illumina HiSeq 2500. The public sequencing data were trimmed at Q25 with fastp and processed into clonotypes with MiXCR by TCRdb, which kept only in-frame beta chains. Identical CDR3 protein sequences are pooled into one entry, listed with their most common genes and DNA. The sample contains around 200,000 distinct CDR3 sequences, approximately 12% of them found a single time. About 31% of the sample is held by the ten biggest clonotypes. This same sample was also part of a study on T cells expressing NK-cell markers. Per that second paper: The TCR beta cDNA libraries were made using 5'RACE template switching, a step that added both a universal primer site and unique molecular identifiers. Three sorted T-cell subsets (CD3+CD56+NKG2C+, CD3+CD56+NKG2C- and CD3+CD56-NKG2C+) from several donors had their TCR beta-chain repertoires profiled. Of the eight sequenced donors, seven were found to be HCMV-seropositive and one was found to be HCMV-seronegative. In several experiments an anti-gammadeltaTCR antibody was added to restrict sorting to alphabetaTCR-expressing T cells. For six donors, the dominant CD3+CD56+NKG2C+ clonotypes were among the top 10 CD8+ clonotypes and accounted for about 1.0-8% of CD8+ T cells. Those dominant clonotypes were again the most abundant among CD3+CD56-NKG2C+ cells in a few donors, at about 25-60.1%. Whether the expanded NKG2C-expressing T cell clones were specific for HCMV antigens remained unclear. The eight sequenced donors were randomly selected healthy volunteers, three men and five women. A commercial ELISA kit detecting HCMV-specific IgG in serum was used to determine HCMV serostatus. Ficoll density gradient centrifugation was used to isolate peripheral blood mononuclear cells from blood. Using Miltenyi isolation kits, CD4+ and CD8+ T cells were isolated from PBMC through magnetic immunoseparation. Priming for cDNA synthesis came from the TCR beta constant segment, and two successive PCR amplification steps followed. The libraries were sequenced on Illumina HiSeq 2000/2500, MiSeq or NextSeq, producing 2 x 150 bp reads. MIGEC was used to demultiplex reads and group reads by UMI, and MiTCR was used to assemble and quantify clonotypes. To exclude erroneous sequences, only TCR cDNA sequences supported by at least two reads were retained. The tcR package was used for downstream repertoire analysis, with clonotypes matched between fractions based on CDR3 nucleotide sequence plus V segment. VDJmatch was used to annotate antigen specificity against VDJdb, with one amino acid substitution in CDR3 permitted.

Source: CD8+ T cells sorted from PBMCs, taken 11 to 12 days after vaccination. The V and J segments used are TRBV6-1 and TRBJ2-1, with 9 central nucleotides matching TRBD2. This clonotype was sampled from a man aged 50-60 years who received an inactivated influenza vaccine. Donor details come from another sample of the same person, matched by shared clones. The base sequence is TGTGCCAGCAGCCCGACTAGCGGTTACAATGAGCAGTTCTTC. It encodes CASSPTSGYNEQFF.